This is a list of T cell receptor beta chains from one sample in a study of radiotherapy plus CTLA-4 blockade in lung cancer. Profiling relied on immunoSEQ multiplex PCR, and the TCRdb table lists in-frame clones only, not all of them. The sample shows some 34,000 clones, roughly 72% of them seen only once. The sample was peripheral blood, taken from a patient treated with radiotherapy plus ipilimumab. These receptor sequences come from a human donor with non-small cell lung cancer who had stable disease on radiotherapy plus ipilimumab. Each CDR3 is given with its conserved first and last residue. The D gene is left open where the match is weak. Part of the rows lack a size; the others show once, few, many or a class for expanded clones.

length,D,size,J,V,DNA,CDR3
15,NA,NA,TRBJ1-6,TRBV2,TGTGCCAGCAGGGAACAGCCTCAGGTCGGATCACCCCTCCACTTT,CASREQPQVGSPLHF
15,TRBD1,NA,TRBJ2-2,TRBV9,TGTGCCAGCAGCCTTTGGGACAGGAACACCGGGGAGCTGTTTTTT,CASSLWDRNTGELFF
16,TRBD1,NA,TRBJ1-1,TRBV5-6,TGTGCCAGCAGCGTCCCTCGAGGACAGGTCTTCACTGAAGCTTTCTTT,CASSVPRGQVFTEAFF
13,NA,NA,TRBJ1-2,TRBV2,TGTGCCAGCAGTGAAGCCGACACCGTAGGCTACACCTTC,CASSEADTVGYTF
18,NA,NA,TRBJ1-1,TRBV25-1,TGTGCCAGCAGTGAATATATTCGTGAGTGGAGGCGGCTCACTGAAGCTTTCTTT,CASSEYIREWRRLTEAFF
15,TRBD1,NA,TRBJ2-5,TRBV10-3,TGTGCCATCAGTGAAGGGACAGGGACCCAAGAGACCCAGTACTTC,CAISEGTGTQETQYF
16,NA,few,TRBJ1-3,TRBV4-2,TGTGCCAGCAGCCAAGACGAGTGGGGGGGTGGAAACACCATATATTTT,CASSQDEWGGGNTIYF
17,NA,NA,TRBJ1-1,TRBV5-5,TGTGCCAGCAGCCCCCCGGGGGTGAGAGATAAGAACACTGAAGCTTTCTTT,CASSPPGVRDKNTEAFF
13,NA,NA,TRBJ2-1,TRBV29-1,TGCAGCGTGGCAACTAGCTCCTACAATGAGCAGTTCTTC,CSVATSSYNEQFF
14,NA,NA,TRBJ1-5,TRBV27,TGTGCCAGCAGTCGAAGACAGTTCAATCAGCCCCAGCATTTT,CASSRRQFNQPQHF
14,TRBD2,few,TRBJ2-3,TRBV7-3,TGTGCCAGCAGTTCGGTAGCGGGGGCCTATACGCAGTATTTT,CASSSVAGAYTQYF
16,NA,NA,TRBJ2-6,TRBV7-8,TGTGCCAGCAGCAATCAGTGGGCTCGCGGGGCCAACGTCCTGACTTTC,CASSNQWARGANVLTF
13,TRBD1,few,TRBJ2-5,TRBV25-1,TGTGCCAGCAAATTTGGGCAGGGGGAAACCCAGTACTTC,CASKFGQGETQYF
15,TRBD2,NA,TRBJ2-1,TRBV7-7,TGTGCCAGCAGCTTACGGCGGGGGGGCATGGATGAGCAGTTCTTC,CASSLRRGGMDEQFF
14,NA,NA,TRBJ1-2,TRBV18,TGTGCCAGCTCACCACCAGGGGCATCATATAGCTACACCTTC,CASSPPGASYSYTF
17,TRBD1,NA,TRBJ1-1,TRBV7-9,TGTGCCAGCAGCTTTTGGACAGGGCTGGGAAAGAATACTGAAGCTTTCTTT,CASSFWTGLGKNTEAFF
14,TRBD1,NA,TRBJ2-4,TRBV5-1,TGCGCCAGCAGCTTGGGTGGGACAGAAAACATTCAGTACTTC,CASSLGGTENIQYF
14,NA,NA,TRBJ2-7,TRBV19,TGTGCCAGTAGTATTTTCTCCAGCTCCTACGAGCAGTACTTC,CASSIFSSSYEQYF
15,NA,NA,TRBJ2-7,TRBV11-1,TGTGCCAGCAGCTTATTGGGAGGAAAATCCTACGAGCAGTACTTC,CASSLLGGKSYEQYF
13,NA,NA,TRBJ2-1,TRBV19,TGTGCCAGTAGTGAAACGGGGGATGATGAGCAGTTCTTC,CASSETGDDEQFF
15,NA,NA,TRBJ2-2,TRBV5-6,TGTGCCAGCAGCACGGGGGGCGGTAACACCGGGGAGCTGTTTTTT,CASSTGGGNTGELFF
17,TRBD1,once,TRBJ1-6,TRBV11-3,TGTGCCAGCAGCCGCCGGACAGGGCTCACCTATAATTCACCCCTCCACTTT,CASSRRTGLTYNSPLHF
14,TRBD1,few,TRBJ2-2,TRBV6-5,TGTGCCAGCAGGCGACAGGGCTTGACCGGGGAGCTGTTTTTT,CASRRQGLTGELFF
13,NA,NA,TRBJ1-5,TRBV5-1,TGCGCCAGCAGCTTGGAAGGGGATCGGCCCCAGCATTTT,CASSLEGDRPQHF
14,NA,NA,TRBJ1-1,TRBV7-8,TGTGCCAGCAGCATTATTGTCGGGAATAGTCAAGCTTTCTTT,CASSIIVGNSQAFF
13,NA,once,TRBJ1-1,TRBV7-2,TGTGCCAGCAGCTTAGGAGCGAACACTGAAGCTTTCTTT,CASSLGANTEAFF
15,TRBD1,NA,TRBJ2-1,TRBV19,TGTGCCAGTAGTATGCCCGGGACAGGGCGCGATGAGCAGTTCTTC,CASSMPGTGRDEQFF
11,NA,NA,TRBJ2-5,TRBV5-6,TGTGCCAGCAGCCACAAAGAGACCCAGTACTTC,CASSHKETQYF
19,TRBD2,NA,TRBJ2-2,TRBV2,TGTGCCAGCAGTGAATTGACTAGCGGGGGGGCCAGTGGCACCGGGGAGCTGTTTTTT,CASSELTSGGASGTGELFF
13,NA,NA,TRBJ1-5,TRBV6-1,TGTGCCAGCAGTGAGTTCCCTAGGCAGCCCCAGCATTTT,CASSEFPRQPQHF
13,NA,NA,TRBJ2-7,TRBV7-8,TGTGCCAGCAGCTTAAGGTACTTTCCTGGGCTGTACTTC,CASSLRYFPGLYF
17,TRBD1,NA,TRBJ1-5,TRBV7-9,TGTGCCAGCAGCTTAAGTCAAGGGGGCGGAAGCAATCAGCCCCAGCATTTT,CASSLSQGGGSNQPQHF
15,TRBD1,NA,TRBJ2-7,TRBV6-6,TGTGCCAGCAGTCCGGTCCGGACAGGCCCCATCGAGCAGTACTTC,CASSPVRTGPIEQYF
15,NA,NA,TRBJ2-1,TRBV7-9,TGTGCCAGCAGCCTTCTCAGTTCCTCCTACAATGAGCAGTTCTTC,CASSLLSSSYNEQFF
15,NA,NA,TRBJ2-3,TRBV5-4,TGTGCCAGCAGCATTGCGAGATCTCGCACAGATACGCAGTATTTT,CASSIARSRTDTQYF
13,TRBD1,NA,TRBJ2-7,TRBV19,TGTGCCAGTAGGCCGACAGGGGGATACGAGCAGTACTTC,CASRPTGGYEQYF
17,NA,NA,TRBJ2-3,TRBV6-1,TGTGCCAGCAGTGTCCAGCAGGGGAACCCTAGCACAGATACGCAGTATTTT,CASSVQQGNPSTDTQYF
13,NA,NA,TRBJ2-7,TRBV12-5,TGTGCTAGTGGCAGGGGGGATCCCTACGAGCAGTACTTC,CASGRGDPYEQYF
12,NA,NA,TRBJ2-6,TRBV29-1,TGCAGCGTTCCTTCTGGGGCCAACGTCCTGACTTTC,CSVPSGANVLTF
16,TRBD2,NA,TRBJ2-3,TRBV5-1,TGCGCCAGCACCAAGGCACTAGCGGGGGAGCAAGATACGCAGTATTTT,CASTKALAGEQDTQYF
15,TRBD1,few,TRBJ2-2,TRBV11-3,TGTGCCAGCAGCTTAGGCCTACAGGGGACCGGGGAGCTGTTTTTT,CASSLGLQGTGELFF
15,NA,NA,TRBJ1-2,TRBV19,TGTGCCAGTAGTGCAGATAGGGGGATCTACTATGGCTACACCTTC,CASSADRGIYYGYTF
15,TRBD2,NA,TRBJ2-1,TRBV7-9,TGTGCCAGCAGCATACTAGCGGGGGGGCCCGTTGAGCAGTTCTTC,CASSILAGGPVEQFF
15,TRBD2,once,TRBJ2-3,TRBV2,TGTGCCAGCAGTGACAGCGGGGGCATAATAGATACGCAGTATTTT,CASSDSGGIIDTQYF
18,NA,NA,TRBJ2-4,TRBV2,TGTGCCAGCAGTGACGACCGTGGGGGGAGAAAGGCCAAAAACATTCAGTACTTC,CASSDDRGGRKAKNIQYF
13,TRBD1,NA,TRBJ1-2,TRBV6-5,TGTGCCAGCAGTTACCGACAGGGGGCGGGCTACACCTTC,CASSYRQGAGYTF